The 23 T cell receptor beta chains in this list originate from one sample, sequenced in a study of shared clonotypes between healthy human individuals. Clones were read by immunoSEQ multiplex PCR, and TCRdb kept only the in-frame ones, dropping some. The sample carries more than 2 million clones, 95% recorded once. The sequenced sample was naive CD4+ T cells sorted from blood. As to subset: CD45RA+ positively selected. These receptors were collected from a man younger than 30 in good health.

The chain couples TRBV12-1 to TRBJ1-2. TRBV12-1 has pseudogene status. This CDR3 spans 16 amino acids. CDR3: CASSQRRRQWNYGYTF. The CDR3 DNA reads TGTGCCAGCAGCCAACGGAGGAGACAGTGGAACTATGGCTACACCTTC.

V is TRBV5-4 and J is TRBJ2-3; 9 bases line up with TRBD2. CDR3 length: 15 residues. The germline V gene encodes CDR1 SGHNT and CDR2 YYREEE (reference sequence). V lost 4 bases and J lost 1; bases outside the gene matches: 4. CDR3 coding DNA: TGTGCCAGCAGCCCTGGGACTAGCCGCACAGATACGCAGTATTTT. Protein sequence: CASSPGTSRTDTQYF.

As for this clone: Other DNA sequences within the sample encode an identical CDR3. V is TRBV9 and J is TRBJ2-5; weak D call: TRBD2 (6 bases). CDR3 length equals 14 residues. Germline V gene sequence: CDR1 SGDLS, CDR2 YYNGEE. V dropped 0 bases and J dropped 5 bases, with 11 bases sitting between them. This chain's CDR3 is CASSVEGGRETQYF. As DNA, the CDR3 is TGTGCCAGCAGCGTAGAGGGAGGTAGGGAGACCCAGTACTTC.

V usage is TRBV9 and J usage is TRBJ2-3; 16 positions match TRBD2. The CDR3 consists of 17 residues. Unmatched junction bases numbered 6, after V lost 4 bases and J lost 4 bases. The germline gives CDR1 SGDLS, CDR2 YYNGEE. The DNA for the CDR3 is TGTGCCAGCAGCCTAAAGGGACTAGCGGGGGGGCCAGATACGCAGTATTTT. Translating gives CASSLKGLAGGPDTQYF.

The chain links TRBV7-2 to TRBJ1-2; 7 bases are a match to TRBD1. The CDR3 consists of 14 residues. V trimming: 3 bases; J trimming: 5 bases; junction bases outside the gene matches: 6. Germline V lookup: CDR1 SGHTA, CDR2 FQGNSA. CDR3: CASSFRQGGYGYTF. CDR3 in DNA: TGTGCCAGCAGCTTCCGACAGGGAGGATATGGCTACACCTTC.

The chain employs TRBV6-5 and TRBJ2-7; TRBD1 might be the D (6 bases). CDR3 size: 13 residues. The V gene lost 5 bases and the J gene lost 3 bases, with 11 bases spanning the gap. From germline, CDR1 is MNHEY and CDR2 SVGAGI. CDR3 loop: CASSRQADYEQYF. The CDR3 DNA follows: TGTGCCAGCAGTCGACAGGCGGACTACGAGCAGTACTTC.

This sequence joins TRBV5-6 and TRBJ1-5; 8 bases align to TRBD1. Germline V gene lookup returns CDR1 SGHDT and CDR2 YYEEEE. Trimming at V came to 3 bases and at J to 0 bases, leaving 14 bases not matched to a gene. This CDR3 spans 19 amino acids. The CDR3: CASSYFSAGGPYSNQPQHF. The CDR3 DNA reads as TGTGCCAGCAGCTACTTTTCCGCAGGGGGCCCATATAGCAATCAGCCCCAGCATTTT.

This chain connects TRBV29-1 to TRBJ2-3; possible D gene TRBD2, 7 bases. This CDR3 comprises 12 residues. V was cut by 7 bases and J by 4 bases, with 12 bases left in between. Looked up from germline, CDR1 is SQVTM and CDR2 is ANQGSEA. Here the CDR3 reads CSGRGGADTQYF. The CDR3 DNA reads TGCAGCGGTCGCGGGGGCGCAGATACGCAGTATTTT.

The V call is TRBV5-1, the J call TRBJ2-1; possible D gene TRBD2, 6 bases. Trimming cost V 1 base and J 6 bases, with 11 bases left between them. The CDR3 consists of 14 residues. Germline CDR1 reads SGHRS; CDR2 reads YFSETQ. In nucleotides, the CDR3 is TGCGCCAGCAGCTTGAATCCGGGACTCAATGAGCAGTTCTTC. Its translation: CASSLNPGLNEQFF. The entire variable domain, with the rest obtained from reference TRBV5-1 and TRBJ2-1, is as follows: KAGVTQTPRYLIKTRGQQVTLSCSPISGHRSVSWYQQTPGQGLQFLFEYFSETQRNKGNFPGRFSGRQFSNSRSEMNVSTLELGDSALYLCASSLNPGLNEQFFGPGTRLTVL.

This rearrangement joins TRBV11-2 to TRBJ1-1; a possible D gene is TRBD1 (5 bases). The V and J ends lost 1 base and 6 bases respectively, with 18 bases between them. Germline V gives CDR1 SGHAT, CDR2 FQNNGV. CDR3 length: 16 amino acids. In DNA, the CDR3 is TGTGCCAGCAGCTTAGTGGGGCAACAGGCCTTCCCTGAAGCTTTCTTT. Translating gives CASSLVGQQAFPEAFF. The full variable domain, in which reference TRBV11-2 and TRBJ1-1 provide the parts outside the CDR3, is EAGVAQSPRYKIIEKRQSVAFWCNPISGHATLYWYQQILGQGPKLLIQFQNNGVVDDSQLPKDRFSAERLKGVDSTLKIQPAKLEDSAVYLCASSLVGQQAFPEAFFGQGTRLTVV.

This clone came up once. The chain employs TRBV7-6 and TRBJ2-3; D may correspond to TRBD1 or TRBD2 (5 bases each). The germline V gene has CDR1 SGHVS and CDR2 FNYEAQ. This CDR3 contains 15 residues. The V end was cut by 8 bases, the J end by 0 bases, with 15 bases between. The CDR3 DNA is TGTGCCAGCCGGAAACAGGCTAGCAGCACAGATACGCAGTATTTT. Its translation: CASRKQASSTDTQYF.

V gene TRBV19 combines with J gene TRBJ2-2; 7 positions agree with TRBD1. The trim removed 3 bases at V and 4 bases at J, leaving 8 bases unmatched. Germline CDR1 is LNHDA and CDR2 is SQIVND (reference sequence). This CDR3 is 16 amino acids long. The CDR3: CASSIRDRQTTGELFF. Written as DNA, the CDR3 is TGTGCCAGTAGTATTCGGGACAGACAAACCACCGGGGAGCTGTTTTTT.

This clone was seen a single time. The gene calls are TRBV30 and TRBJ2-7, with 7 nucleotides matching TRBD1. The germline CDR1 and CDR2 sequences are GTSNPN and SVGIG (reference sequence). V was pared by 3 bases and J by 3 bases, with 14 bases of the junction left unmatched. The length of the CDR3 is 16 residues. The CDR3 bases are TGTGCCTGGAGGGCCCCGGGACAGCTACGCGGCTACGAGCAGTACTTC. This gives the protein CAWRAPGQLRGYEQYF.

This clone was picked up one time. The chain has TRBV19 and TRBJ2-2, with D unclear. Germline V lookup: CDR1 LNHDA, CDR2 SQIVND (reference sequence). The ends were cut back, 1 base at V and 8 bases at J, with 5 bases in the middle. This CDR3 is built from 12 residues. Written as DNA, the CDR3 is TGTGCCAGTAGTATAGGTTTTGGGGAGCTGTTTTTT. Translated: CASSIGFGELFF.

The chain employs TRBV11-1 and TRBJ2-7; D is perhaps TRBD2 (6 bases). CDR1 is SGHAT and CDR2 is FQDESV in the germline V gene (reference sequence). The CDR3 is 15 residues long. V shed 7 bases and J shed 4 bases, with 20 bases lying between them. The CDR3 sequence: CASNSAGSDRYEQYF. The CDR3 DNA sequence: TGTGCCAGCAACTCCGCGGGGTCCGATCGATACGAGCAGTACTTC.

V is TRBV6-5 and J is TRBJ2-1; D might be TRBD1 (6 bases). Germline V gene lookup returns CDR1 MNHEY and CDR2 SVGAGI. Trimming pared 0 bases from V and 0 bases from J, leaving 9 bases between. CDR3 length equals 16 residues. The CDR3 protein is CASSYSRGLSYNEQFF. The DNA of the CDR3 is TGTGCCAGCAGTTACTCCAGGGGCCTCTCCTACAATGAGCAGTTCTTC.

This clone was counted a single time. The chain recombines TRBV10-3 with TRBJ2-2; unclear D gene. CDR1 is ENHRY and CDR2 is SYGVKD in the germline V gene. The CDR3 is 14 amino acids. V was cut by 10 bases and J by 0 bases, with 12 bases left in between. The CDR3 here is CATLPRANTGELFF. The CDR3 bases are TGTGCCACCCTGCCCAGAGCGAACACCGGGGAGCTGTTTTTT.

This clone was counted between two and nine times. The chain couples TRBV11-2 to TRBJ1-5, with D uncertain. The V gene lost 0 bases and the J gene lost 9 bases, with 12 bases spanning the gap. Germline CDR1 SGHAT, CDR2 FQNNGV. This CDR3 region has 14 residues. The CDR3 sequence: CASSLEAALGPQHF. CDR3 in DNA: TGTGCCAGCAGCTTAGAAGCGGCTCTTGGGCCCCAGCATTTT. The variable domain in full, completed from reference TRBV11-2 and TRBJ1-5, reads EAGVAQSPRYKIIEKRQSVAFWCNPISGHATLYWYQQILGQGPKLLIQFQNNGVVDDSQLPKDRFSAERLKGVDSTLKIQPAKLEDSAVYLCASSLEAALGPQHFGDGTRLSIL.

This clone was counted a single time. The V call is TRBV7-9, the J call TRBJ1-3; D uncertain. Deletions cut 1 base from V and 8 bases from J, with 6 bases between. Germline assignment: CDR1 SEHNR and CDR2 FQNEAQ (reference sequence). The CDR3 length is 12 residues. The chain's CDR3 is CASSLEGYTIYF. The CDR3 DNA reads as TGTGCCAGCAGCTTAGAAGGCTACACCATATATTTT.

The chain combines TRBV6-6 with TRBJ1-2, with D possibly matching TRBD1 (5 bases). V lost 4 bases and J 8 bases, leaving 11 bases between the germline ends. The CDR3 has 12 residues. CDR1 and CDR2 (germline): MNHNY, SVGAGI (reference sequence). The CDR3 sequence is CASSFDSGGYTF. CDR3 bases: TGTGCCAGCAGTTTTGACAGTGGAGGCTACACCTTC.

The chain recombines TRBV6-1 with TRBJ1-1; a weak D match, TRBD1 (6 bases). This CDR3 spans 15 amino acids. The germline V gene encodes CDR1 MNHNS and CDR2 SASEGT. V was shortened by 3 bases and J by 6 bases, with 17 bases between the two germline ends. DNA of the CDR3: TGTGCCAGCAGTGATCCCCATCAGGGGTCAGCTGAAGCTTTCTTT. This translates into CASSDPHQGSAEAFF.

This rearrangement joins TRBV6-1 to TRBJ1-2; D gene uncertain. CDR3 length: 15 amino acids. CDR1 and CDR2 (germline): MNHNS, SASEGT. V lost 0 bases and J 4 bases, leaving 12 bases between the germline ends. The CDR3 DNA follows: TGTGCCAGCAGTGAAGCGCTTCGGCGGGGCTATGGCTACACCTTC. It is translated as CASSEALRRGYGYTF.

This clone showed up just once. The chain employs TRBV11-2 and TRBJ2-1; the D gene is possibly TRBD2 (6 bases). The V and J ends lost 4 bases and 7 bases respectively, with 11 bases between them. The CDR3 length is 13 residues. Germline assignment: CDR1 SGHAT and CDR2 FQNNGV. The CDR3 loop reads CASSYRDSNEQFF. In DNA form, the CDR3 reads TGTGCCAGCAGCTACCGGGACTCAAATGAGCAGTTCTTC.